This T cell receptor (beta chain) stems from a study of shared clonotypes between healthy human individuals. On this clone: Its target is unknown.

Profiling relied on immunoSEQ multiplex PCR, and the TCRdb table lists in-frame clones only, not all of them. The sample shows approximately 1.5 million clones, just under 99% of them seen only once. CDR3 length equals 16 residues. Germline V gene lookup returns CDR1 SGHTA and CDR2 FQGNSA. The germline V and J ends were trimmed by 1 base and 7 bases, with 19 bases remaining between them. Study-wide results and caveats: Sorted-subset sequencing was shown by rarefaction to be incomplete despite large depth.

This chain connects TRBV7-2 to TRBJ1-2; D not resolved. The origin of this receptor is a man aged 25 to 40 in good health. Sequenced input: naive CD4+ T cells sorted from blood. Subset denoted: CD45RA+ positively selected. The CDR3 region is CASSLEGNLKSGGYTF. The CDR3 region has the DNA TGTGCCAGCAGCTTAGAAGGAAATTTGAAGTCGGGTGGCTACACCTTC.